This T cell receptor beta chain comes out of a study of response to subunit inactivated influenza vaccine. TCRdb fed the RT-PCR reads into MiXCR, producing one record per CDR3 protein. The sample consists of over 150,000 distinct CDR3 sequences, about 10% of them appearing once. Regarding the study as a whole: That few new T cells are recruited by each seasonal influenza vaccination was the authors' suggestion.

In its sample, this clonotype was seen many times. Its antigen is currently unknown. V was clipped by 1 base and J by 4 bases, with 11 bases between them. Germline loops: CDR1 LGHNA, CDR2 YNFKEQ. The CDR3 runs to 15 residues. This sequence originates from a man aged 45-69 years who received an inactivated influenza vaccine. The rearrangement uses TRBV4-2 and TRBJ2-1, with D perhaps TRBD2 (6 bases). The specimen comprised CD8+ T cells sorted from PBMCs, sampled roughly 24 months after vaccination. CDR3 protein: CASSQGVSGYNEQFF. In DNA, the CDR3 is TGTGCCAGCAGCCAAGGTGTTAGCGGTTACAATGAGCAGTTCTTC.